Only a few counts were recorded for the clone carrying this T cell receptor (beta chain). MiXCR was run by TCRdb on the 5' RACE reads, yielding one entry per CDR3 protein. The sample holds over 40,000 distinct CDR3 sequences, more than 4.5% seen once. Germline assignment: CDR1 KGHDR and CDR2 SFDVKD. V lost 4 bases, J lost 5 bases, and 11 bases lay in between. The length of the CDR3 is 14 residues. This entry comes from a study of T cells of healthy individuals. This TCR derives from a human donor in good health. V is TRBV24-1 and J is TRBJ2-1; D is unresolved. CDR3 nucleotide sequence: TGTGCCACCAGTGACCCCTCAAACAACAATGAGCAGTTCTTC. This sequence encodes CATSDPSNNNEQFF.